The 8 T cell receptor beta chains given below trace back to one sample, sequenced in a study of T-cell reconstitution after alpha-beta-depleted transplantation in children. Unique molecular identifiers featured in how the TCRbeta library was prepared. TCRdb reanalysed the PCR reads using MiXCR and keeps one entry per CDR3 protein. The sample has about 610,000 distinct CDR3 sequences; roughly a tenth are singletons. Here the sequenced sample was PBMCs from the stem cell graft donor, taken from the stem cell graft. These receptors came from a human donor who donated a stem cell graft to a child with acute myeloid leukemia.

The genes are TRBV15 and TRBJ2-3; D might be TRBD2 (6 bases). V was pared by 6 bases and J by 6 bases, with 10 bases between. Germline loops: CDR1 LNHNV, CDR2 YYDKDF (reference sequence). This CDR3 has 12 residues. Written as DNA, the CDR3 is TGTGCCACCAGTAGGGAGGTGGATACGCAGTATTTT. Encoded protein: CATSREVDTQYF.

The chain carries TRBV18 and TRBJ2-2; 14 bases align to TRBD2. Germline lookup yields CDR1 KGHSH and CDR2 LQKENI. Trimming at V came to 4 bases and at J to 4 bases, leaving 5 bases not matched to a gene. This CDR3 is built from 17 residues. The CDR3 region has the DNA TGTGCCAGCTCACTTGGGACTAGCGGGAGCGGCACCGGGGAGCTGTTTTTT. This encodes CASSLGTSGSGTGELFF.

This clonotype turned up a few times. V usage is TRBV27 and J usage is TRBJ2-7; 8 nucleotides match TRBD2. The V segment lost 1 base and the J segment 9 bases; nucleotides outside the gene matches: 14. Germline loops: CDR1 MNHEY, CDR2 SMNVEV (reference sequence). CDR3 length: 16 residues. CDR3 DNA: TGTGCCAGCAGTTTATTCAAAACGGGAGGGCCTACGACGCAGTACTTC. Translation: CASSLFKTGGPTTQYF.

The chain recombines TRBV18 with TRBJ1-1; D is unresolved. This CDR3 spans 13 amino acids. The V gene's germline CDR1 is KGHSH and CDR2 LQKENI. V was shortened by 0 bases and J by 5 bases, with 7 bases between the two germline ends. The CDR3 region is CASSPPAQTEAFF. Here the CDR3 DNA reads TGTGCCAGCTCACCACCAGCACAAACTGAAGCTTTCTTT.

At least ten counts were recorded for this clonotype. The chain employs TRBV11-1 and TRBJ2-7; 9 bases align to TRBD1. In germline, CDR1 is SGHAT, CDR2 FQDESV (reference sequence). This CDR3 contains 19 residues. After removal of 2 bases from V and 0 bases from J, the junction contained 14 bases not matched to a gene. CDR3 in amino acids: CASSLRQGVKAGLSYEQYF. The CDR3 DNA follows: TGTGCCAGCAGCTTAAGACAGGGGGTTAAAGCGGGACTCTCCTACGAGCAGTACTTC.

This rearrangement joins TRBV7-9 to TRBJ2-3; D may be TRBD2 (6 bases). V lost 7 bases and J lost 0, with 17 bases in between. Germline V gene lookup returns CDR1 SEHNR and CDR2 FQNEAQ (reference sequence). This CDR3 has 16 residues. The CDR3 here is CASTRGSSGSTDTQYF. The CDR3 nucleotides are TGTGCCAGCACCCGAGGCTCCAGCGGGAGCACAGATACGCAGTATTTT.

This clonotype occurred a few times. J is TRBJ2-7 and V is TRBV27; 7 nucleotides agree with TRBD2. J was trimmed by 3 bases and V by 4 bases; bases with no gene match: 12. The CDR3 is 16 residues long. CDR1 is MNHEY and CDR2 is SMNVEV in the germline V gene (reference sequence). CDR3 protein: CASSSPGGSVVYEQYF. The CDR3 nucleotides are TGTGCCAGCAGTTCCCCCGGCGGGAGTGTCGTCTACGAGCAGTACTTC.

The rearrangement links TRBV20-1 to TRBJ2-1, with D perhaps matching TRBD2 (6 bases). The germline gives CDR1 DFQATT, CDR2 SNEGSKA (reference sequence). There are 16 residues in the CDR3. V was cut by 3 bases and J by 9 bases, with 24 bases left in between. CDR3 DNA: TGCAGTGCTAGGGACCACGGGGCAGGTGCGGGAAGTGAGCAGTTCTTC. It translates to CSARDHGAGAGSEQFF.